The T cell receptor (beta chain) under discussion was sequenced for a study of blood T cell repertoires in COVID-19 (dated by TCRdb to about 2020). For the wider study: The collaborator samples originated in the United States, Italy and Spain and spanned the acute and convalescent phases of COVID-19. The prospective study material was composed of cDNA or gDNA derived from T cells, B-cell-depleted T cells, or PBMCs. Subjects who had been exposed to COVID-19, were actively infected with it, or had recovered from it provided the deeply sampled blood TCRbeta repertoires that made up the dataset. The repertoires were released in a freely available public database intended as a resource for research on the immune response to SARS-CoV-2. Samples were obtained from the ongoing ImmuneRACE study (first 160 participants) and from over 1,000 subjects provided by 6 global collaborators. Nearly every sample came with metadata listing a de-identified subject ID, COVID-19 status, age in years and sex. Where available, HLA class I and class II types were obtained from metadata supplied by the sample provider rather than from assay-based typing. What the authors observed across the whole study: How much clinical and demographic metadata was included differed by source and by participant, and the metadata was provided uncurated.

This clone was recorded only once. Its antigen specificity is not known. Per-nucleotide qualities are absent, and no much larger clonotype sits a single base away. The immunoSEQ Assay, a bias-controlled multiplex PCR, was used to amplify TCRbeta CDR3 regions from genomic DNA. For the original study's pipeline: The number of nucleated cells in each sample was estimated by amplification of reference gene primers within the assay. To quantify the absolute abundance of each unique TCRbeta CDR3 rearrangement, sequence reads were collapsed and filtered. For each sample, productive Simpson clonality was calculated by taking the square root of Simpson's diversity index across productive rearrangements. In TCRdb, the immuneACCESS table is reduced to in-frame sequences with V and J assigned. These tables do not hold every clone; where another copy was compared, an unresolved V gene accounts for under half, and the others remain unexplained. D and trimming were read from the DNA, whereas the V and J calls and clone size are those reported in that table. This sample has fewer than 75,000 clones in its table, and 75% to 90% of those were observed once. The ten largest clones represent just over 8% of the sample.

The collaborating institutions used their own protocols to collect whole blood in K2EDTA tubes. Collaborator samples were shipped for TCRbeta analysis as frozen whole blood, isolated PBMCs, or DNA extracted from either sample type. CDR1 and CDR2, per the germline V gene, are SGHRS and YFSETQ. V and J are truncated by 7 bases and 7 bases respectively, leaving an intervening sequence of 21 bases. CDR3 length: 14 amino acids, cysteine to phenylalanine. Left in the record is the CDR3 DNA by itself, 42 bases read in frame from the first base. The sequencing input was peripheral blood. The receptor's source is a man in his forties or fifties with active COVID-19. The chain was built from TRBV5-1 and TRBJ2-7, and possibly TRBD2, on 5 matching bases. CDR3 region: CASRPGINLVEQYF. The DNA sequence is TGCGCCAGCCGGCCCGGGATCAATTTAGTGGAGCAGTACTTC.